The T cell receptor beta chain described here comes from a study of control samples from healthy donors and cancer patients. Profiled with immunoSEQ multiplex PCR; TCRdb holds only in-frame clones, not every one. The repertoire has around 96,000 clones, roughly 93% of them found once; the top ten carry 8%. Germline assignment: CDR1 MNHEY and CDR2 SMNVEV (reference sequence). The CDR3 loop spans 15 amino acids. V shed 2 bases, J shed 4 bases, and the junction held 6 bases outside the gene matches. This chain uses TRBV27 with TRBJ1-2; 8 nucleotides match TRBD1. Sequencing used blood. This sequence was found in a man aged 18-30 years in good health. The CDR3 sequence is CASSLTGQGAYGYTF. CDR3 bases: TGTGCCAGCAGTTTAACGGGGCAGGGGGCCTATGGCTACACCTTC.